The T cell receptor (beta chain) under discussion was sequenced for a study of blood T cell repertoires in COVID-19. Germline assignment: CDR1 DFQATT and CDR2 SNEGSKA (reference sequence). The CDR3 is 15 amino acids. The V and J ends lost 3 bases and 5 bases, in that order; junction bases with no gene match: 12. In the authors' methods: Cell counts per sample came from amplifying reference gene primers. Sequencing was performed with immunoSEQ multiplex PCR; in TCRdb, only in-frame clones are kept and a portion is missing. V and J calls and clone size come straight from that table; D and trimming were deduced from the DNA. The sample contains some 260,000 clones, around nine tenths of which appear only once. Participants were aged about 18 to 100 years from roughly 25 US areas. Participants' own reports of clinical history determined their cohort assignment. Donors of Cohort 3 who recovered were those that had two negative PCRs, clearance, or symptom resolution.

The specimen sequenced was PBMCs or T cells enriched from blood (not recorded which). This clonotype originated in a woman between 18 and 30 years old who had recovered from COVID-19. The chain is built from TRBV20-1 and TRBJ1-1; 7 bases match TRBD1. The CDR3 DNA reads as TGCAGTGCTAGTCCCTTAAACAGGGGTGTGACTGAAGCTTTCTTT. Encoded protein: CSASPLNRGVTEAFF.